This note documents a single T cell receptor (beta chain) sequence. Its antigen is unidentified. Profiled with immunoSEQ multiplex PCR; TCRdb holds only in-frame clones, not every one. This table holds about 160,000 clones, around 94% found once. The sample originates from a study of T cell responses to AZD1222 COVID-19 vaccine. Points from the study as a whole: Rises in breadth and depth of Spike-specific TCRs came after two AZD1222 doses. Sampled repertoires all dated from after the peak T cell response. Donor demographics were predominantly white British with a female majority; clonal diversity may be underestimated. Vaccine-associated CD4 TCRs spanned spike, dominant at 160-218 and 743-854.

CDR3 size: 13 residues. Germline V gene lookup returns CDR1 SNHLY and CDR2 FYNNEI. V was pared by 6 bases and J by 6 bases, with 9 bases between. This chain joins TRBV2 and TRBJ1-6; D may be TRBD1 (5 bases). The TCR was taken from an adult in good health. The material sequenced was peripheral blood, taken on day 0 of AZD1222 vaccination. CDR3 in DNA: TGTGCCAGCAGGGAGGGGACTAATTCACCCCTCCACTTT. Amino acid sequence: CASREGTNSPLHF. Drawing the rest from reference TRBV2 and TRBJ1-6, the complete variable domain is EPEVTQTPSHQVTQMGQEVILRCVPISNHLYFYWYRQILGQKVEFLVSFYNNEISEKSEIFDDQFSVERPDGSNFTLKIRSTKLEDSAMYFCASREGTNSPLHFGNGTRLTVT.